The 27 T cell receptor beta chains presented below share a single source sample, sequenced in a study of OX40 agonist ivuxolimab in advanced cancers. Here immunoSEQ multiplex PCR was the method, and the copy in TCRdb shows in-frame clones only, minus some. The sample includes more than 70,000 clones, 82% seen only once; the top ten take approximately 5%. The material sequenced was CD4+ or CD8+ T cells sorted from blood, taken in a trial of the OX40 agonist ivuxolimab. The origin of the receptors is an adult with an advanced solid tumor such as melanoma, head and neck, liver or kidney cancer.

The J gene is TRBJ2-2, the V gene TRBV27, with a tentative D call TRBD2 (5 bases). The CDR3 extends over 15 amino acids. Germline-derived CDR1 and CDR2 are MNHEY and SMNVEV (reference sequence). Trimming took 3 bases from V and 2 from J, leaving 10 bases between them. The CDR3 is CASSLDWLNTGELFF. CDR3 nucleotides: TGTGCCAGCAGTTTGGACTGGCTAAACACCGGGGAGCTGTTTTTT.

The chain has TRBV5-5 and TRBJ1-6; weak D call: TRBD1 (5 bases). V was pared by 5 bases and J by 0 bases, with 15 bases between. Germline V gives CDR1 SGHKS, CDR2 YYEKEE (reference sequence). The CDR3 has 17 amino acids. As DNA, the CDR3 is TGTGCCAGCAGGTCGGTCGGGGGGAGCTCCTATAATTCACCCCTCCACTTT. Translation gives CASRSVGGSSYNSPLHF.

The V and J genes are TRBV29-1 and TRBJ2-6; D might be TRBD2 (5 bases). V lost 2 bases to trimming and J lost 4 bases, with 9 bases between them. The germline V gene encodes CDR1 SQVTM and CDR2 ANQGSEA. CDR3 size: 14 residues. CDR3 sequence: CSVETGNGANVLTF. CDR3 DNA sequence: TGCAGCGTTGAAACCGGGAACGGGGCCAACGTCCTGACTTTC.

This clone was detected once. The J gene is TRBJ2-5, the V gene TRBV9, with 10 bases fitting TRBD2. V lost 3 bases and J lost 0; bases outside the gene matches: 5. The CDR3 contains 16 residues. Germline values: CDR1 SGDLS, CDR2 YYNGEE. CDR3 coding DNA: TGTGCCAGCAGCGGGACTAGCGGAAAGTACCAAGAGACCCAGTACTTC. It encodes CASSGTSGKYQETQYF.

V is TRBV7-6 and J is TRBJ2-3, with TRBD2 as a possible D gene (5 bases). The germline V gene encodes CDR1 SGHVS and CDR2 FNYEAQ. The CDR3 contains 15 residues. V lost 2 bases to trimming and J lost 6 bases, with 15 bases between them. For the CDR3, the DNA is TGTGCCAGCAGCTTAAGCGGACTCCAATCCGATACGCAGTATTTT. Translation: CASSLSGLQSDTQYF. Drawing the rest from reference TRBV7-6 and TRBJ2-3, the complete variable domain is GAGVSQSPRYKVTKRGQDVALRCDPISGHVSLYWYRQALGQGPEFLTYFNYEAQQDKSGLPNDRFSAERPEGSISTLTIQRTEQRDSAMYRCASSLSGLQSDTQYFGPGTRLTVL.

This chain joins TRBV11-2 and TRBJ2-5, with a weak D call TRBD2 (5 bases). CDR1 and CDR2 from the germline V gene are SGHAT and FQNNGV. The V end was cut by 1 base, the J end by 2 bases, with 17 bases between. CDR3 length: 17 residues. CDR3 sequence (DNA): TGTGCCAGCAGCTTAGGTAACAAGATCGGGATACAAGAGACCCAGTACTTC. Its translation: CASSLGNKIGIQETQYF.

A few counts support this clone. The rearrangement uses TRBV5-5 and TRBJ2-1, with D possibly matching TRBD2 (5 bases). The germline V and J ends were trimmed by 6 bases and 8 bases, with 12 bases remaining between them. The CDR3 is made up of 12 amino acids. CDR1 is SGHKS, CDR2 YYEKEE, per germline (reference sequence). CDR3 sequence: CASTLEADEQFF. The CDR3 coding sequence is TGTGCCAGCACCCTGGAGGCCGATGAGCAGTTCTTC. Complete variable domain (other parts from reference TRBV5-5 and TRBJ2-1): DAGVTQSPTHLIKTRGQQVTLRCSPISGHKSVSWYQQVLGQGPQFIFQYYEKEERGRGNFPDRFSARQFPNYSSELNVNALLLGDSALYLCASTLEADEQFFGPGTRLTVL.

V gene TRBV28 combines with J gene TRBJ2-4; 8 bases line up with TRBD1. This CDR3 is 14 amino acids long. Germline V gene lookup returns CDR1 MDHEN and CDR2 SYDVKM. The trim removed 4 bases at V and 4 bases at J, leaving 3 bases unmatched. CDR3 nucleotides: TGTGCCAGCAGTTCGGGACAGGCAAAAAACATTCAGTACTTC. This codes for CASSSGQAKNIQYF.

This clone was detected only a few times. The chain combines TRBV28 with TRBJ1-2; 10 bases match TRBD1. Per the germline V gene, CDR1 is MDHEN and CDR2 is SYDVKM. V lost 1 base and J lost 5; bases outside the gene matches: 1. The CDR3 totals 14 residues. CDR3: CASSLLGQGYGYTF. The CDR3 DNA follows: TGTGCCAGCAGTTTATTGGGACAGGGGTATGGCTACACCTTC.

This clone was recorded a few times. CDR3 nucleotide sequence: TGCGCCAGCAGCTTTACAGTGGCGGATGGCTACACCTTC. Encoded protein: CASSFTVADGYTF. The V call is TRBV5-1, the J call TRBJ1-2; no definite D call. Germline CDR1 reads SGHRS; CDR2 reads YFSETQ. The germline V and J ends were trimmed by 2 bases and 6 bases, with 11 bases remaining between them. The CDR3 runs 13 residues.

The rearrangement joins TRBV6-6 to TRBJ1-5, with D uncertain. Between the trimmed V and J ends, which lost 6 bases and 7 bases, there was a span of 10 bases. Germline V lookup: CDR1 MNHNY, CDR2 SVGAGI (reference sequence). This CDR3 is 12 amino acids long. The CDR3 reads CASSSVGQPQHF. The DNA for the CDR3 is TGTGCCAGCAGCTCAGTTGGACAGCCCCAGCATTTT.

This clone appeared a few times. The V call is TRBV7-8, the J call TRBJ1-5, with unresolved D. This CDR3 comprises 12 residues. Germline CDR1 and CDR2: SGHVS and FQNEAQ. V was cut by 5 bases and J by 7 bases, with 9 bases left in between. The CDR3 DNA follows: TGTGCCAGCAGCCCCCTAGGGCAGCCCCAGCATTTT. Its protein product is CASSPLGQPQHF.

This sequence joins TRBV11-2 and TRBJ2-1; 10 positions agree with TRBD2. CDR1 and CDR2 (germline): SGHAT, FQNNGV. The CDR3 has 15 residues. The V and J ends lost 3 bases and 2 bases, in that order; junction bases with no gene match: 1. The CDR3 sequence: CASSFSGRAYNEQFF. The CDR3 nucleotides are TGTGCCAGCAGCTTCAGCGGGAGGGCCTACAATGAGCAGTTCTTC.

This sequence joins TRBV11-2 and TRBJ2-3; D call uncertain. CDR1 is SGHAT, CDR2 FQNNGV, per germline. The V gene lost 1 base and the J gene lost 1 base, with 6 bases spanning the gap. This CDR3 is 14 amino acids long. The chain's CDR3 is CASSLVSGTDTQYF. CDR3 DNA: TGTGCCAGCAGCTTAGTGAGCGGCACAGATACGCAGTATTTT.

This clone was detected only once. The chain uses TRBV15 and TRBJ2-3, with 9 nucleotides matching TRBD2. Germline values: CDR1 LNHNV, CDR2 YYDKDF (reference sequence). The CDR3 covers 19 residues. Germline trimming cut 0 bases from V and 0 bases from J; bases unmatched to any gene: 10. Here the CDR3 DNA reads TGTGCCACCAGCAGAGATTACCCTAGCGGGACGGCTAGCACAGATACGCAGTATTTT. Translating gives CATSRDYPSGTASTDTQYF.

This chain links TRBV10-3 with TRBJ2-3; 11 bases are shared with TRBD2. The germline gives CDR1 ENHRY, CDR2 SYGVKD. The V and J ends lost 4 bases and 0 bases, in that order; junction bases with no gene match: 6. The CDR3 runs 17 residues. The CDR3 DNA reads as TGTGCCATCAGTGGAGGGACTAGCGGCCCCAGCACAGATACGCAGTATTTT. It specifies CAISGGTSGPSTDTQYF.

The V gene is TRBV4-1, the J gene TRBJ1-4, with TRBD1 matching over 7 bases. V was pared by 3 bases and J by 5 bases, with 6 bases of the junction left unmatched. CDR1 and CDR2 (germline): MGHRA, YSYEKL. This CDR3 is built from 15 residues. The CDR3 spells CASSHRQGENEKLFF. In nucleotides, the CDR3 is TGCGCCAGCAGCCACCGCCAGGGGGAAAATGAAAAACTGTTTTTT.

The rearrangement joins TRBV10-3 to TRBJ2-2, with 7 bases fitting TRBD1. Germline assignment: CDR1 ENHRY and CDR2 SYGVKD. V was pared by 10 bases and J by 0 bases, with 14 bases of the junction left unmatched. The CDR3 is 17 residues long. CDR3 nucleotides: TGTGCCACTTCGGATAGACAGGGTCTTGCGAACACCGGGGAGCTGTTTTTT. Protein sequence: CATSDRQGLANTGELFF.

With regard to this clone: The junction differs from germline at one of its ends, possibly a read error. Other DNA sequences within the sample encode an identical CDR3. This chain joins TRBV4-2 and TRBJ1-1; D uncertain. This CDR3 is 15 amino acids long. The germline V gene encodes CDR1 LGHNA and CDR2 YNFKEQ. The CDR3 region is CASSQEGNKNTEAFF. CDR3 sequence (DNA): TGTGCCAGCAGCCAAGAAGGGAACAAGAACACTGAAGCCTTCTTT.

The CDR3: CASSEVGDEQYF. The CDR3 bases are TGTGCCAGCAGTGAAGTCGGTGACGAGCAGTACTTC. The rearrangement joins TRBV6-1 to TRBJ2-7, with D hard to call. CDR3 length: 12 residues. V gave up 1 base and J gave up 5 bases, with 6 bases separating them. Germline CDR1 and CDR2: MNHNS and SASEGT.

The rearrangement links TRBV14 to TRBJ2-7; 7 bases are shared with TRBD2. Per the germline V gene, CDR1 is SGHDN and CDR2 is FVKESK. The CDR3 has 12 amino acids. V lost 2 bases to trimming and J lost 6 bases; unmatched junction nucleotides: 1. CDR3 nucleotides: TGTGCCAGCAGCCAATGGGGGGGCGAGCAGTACTTC. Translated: CASSQWGGEQYF.

This chain's CDR3 is CASSPDTFSNQPQHF. The CDR3 DNA follows: TGTGCCAGCAGCCCGGACACCTTTAGCAATCAGCCCCAGCATTTT. The chain carries TRBV7-2 and TRBJ1-5; a possible D gene is TRBD1 (5 bases). This CDR3 has 15 residues. V was shortened by 5 bases and J by 0 bases, with 11 bases between the two germline ends. Germline V gene data show CDR1 as SGHTA and CDR2 as FQGNSA.

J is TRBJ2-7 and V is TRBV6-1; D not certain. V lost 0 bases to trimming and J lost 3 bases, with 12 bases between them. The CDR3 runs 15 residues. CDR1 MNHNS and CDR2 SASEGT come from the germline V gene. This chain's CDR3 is CASSEATVSFYEQYF. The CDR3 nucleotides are TGTGCCAGCAGTGAAGCTACAGTTTCTTTCTACGAGCAGTACTTC.

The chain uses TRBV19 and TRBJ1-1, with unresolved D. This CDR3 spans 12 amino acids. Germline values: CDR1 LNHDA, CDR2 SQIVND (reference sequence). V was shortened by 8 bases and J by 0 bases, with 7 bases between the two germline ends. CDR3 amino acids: CASLGMNTEAFF. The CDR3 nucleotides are TGTGCCAGTCTGGGGATGAACACTGAAGCTTTCTTT.

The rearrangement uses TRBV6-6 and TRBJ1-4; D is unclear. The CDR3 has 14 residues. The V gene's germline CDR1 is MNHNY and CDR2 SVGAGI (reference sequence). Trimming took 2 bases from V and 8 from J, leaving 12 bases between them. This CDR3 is CASSYERVLEKLFF. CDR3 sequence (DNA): TGTGCCAGCAGTTACGAAAGGGTTTTGGAAAAACTGTTTTTT.

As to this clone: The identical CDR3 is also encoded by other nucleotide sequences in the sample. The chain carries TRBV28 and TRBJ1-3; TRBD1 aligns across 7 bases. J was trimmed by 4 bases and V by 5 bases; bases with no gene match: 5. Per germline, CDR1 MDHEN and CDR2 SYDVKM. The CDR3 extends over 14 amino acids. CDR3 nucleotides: TGTGCCAGCAGTCTCAGGGGGAAGGGAAACACCATATATTTT. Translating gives CASSLRGKGNTIYF.

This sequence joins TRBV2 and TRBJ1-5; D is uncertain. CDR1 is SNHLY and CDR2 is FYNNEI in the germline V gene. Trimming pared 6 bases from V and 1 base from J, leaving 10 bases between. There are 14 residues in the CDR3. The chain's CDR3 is CASSETSSNQPQHF. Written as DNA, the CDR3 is TGTGCCAGCAGCGAGACGTCCAGCAATCAGCCCCAGCATTTT.